The rows below give T cell receptor beta chains drawn from one sample of a study of T-cell reconstitution after alpha-beta-depleted transplantation in children. MiXCR, run by TCRdb on the PCR reads, gives a single entry per CDR3 protein. Seen here are fewer than 1 million distinct CDR3 sequences, about 15% observed once, and the top ten hold roughly 4.8%. The source was PBMCs, mostly from graft donor cells, collected 360 days after TCRalphabeta/CD19-depleted stem cell transplant. The receptor set was obtained from a male patient between 5 and 17 years old who had a stem cell transplant for acute lymphoblastic leukemia, so the T cells may come from the graft donor. Each CDR3 is given with its conserved first and last residue. A D gene is named only where the DNA matches it firmly. Size is omitted from some rows. Given values are once, few, many or a class for expanded clones.

V,size,J,D,CDR3,DNA
TRBV6-1,few,TRBJ2-1,NA,CASSEVQGYNEQFF,TGTGCCAGCAGTGAAGTCCAGGGATACAATGAGCAGTTCTTC
TRBV9,NA,TRBJ2-5,NA,CASSVSSGPSLRETQYF,TGTGCCAGCAGCGTATCCTCAGGGCCTAGCCTCCGGGAGACCCAGTACTTC
TRBV5-1,many,TRBJ1-5,NA,CASSLEGGQPQHF,TGCGCCAGCAGCTTGGAGGGAGGTCAGCCCCAGCATTTT
TRBV27,few,TRBJ2-7,NA,CASSLSPRTGAYEQYF,TGTGCCAGCAGTTTATCTCCACGGACGGGAGCCTACGAGCAGTACTTC
TRBV6-5,NA,TRBJ2-3,NA,CASSYALQSTDTQYF,TGTGCCAGCAGTTACGCCTTACAGAGCACAGATACGCAGTATTTT
TRBV11-2,NA,TRBJ1-2,NA,CASGYTRSYYGYTF,TGTGCCAGCGGGTATACCAGGAGTTACTATGGCTACACCTTC
TRBV15,NA,TRBJ2-1,TRBD2,CATSRPGLAGEHYNEQFF,TGTGCCACCAGCAGGCCAGGACTAGCGGGTGAACACTACAATGAGCAGTTCTTC
TRBV11-2,NA,TRBJ2-5,NA,CASSLSVLETQYF,TGTGCCAGCAGCTTGTCTGTCCTGGAGACCCAGTACTTC
TRBV5-1,few,TRBJ2-7,NA,CASTGPVYEQYF,TGCGCCAGTACAGGTCCCGTTTACGAGCAGTACTTC
TRBV3-1,NA,TRBJ2-5,TRBD2,CASCLGGTILLGQETQYF,TGTGCCAGCTGCCTGGGGGGGACCATACTCCTGGGCCAAGAGACCCAGTACTTC
TRBV29-1,NA,TRBJ2-7,NA,CSVGQIEQYF,TGCAGCGTTGGTCAGATCGAGCAGTACTTC
TRBV12-3/TRBV12-4,NA,TRBJ1-1,NA,CASGAVYRHTEAFF,TGTGCCAGCGGAGCAGTTTATCGGCACACTGAAGCTTTCTTT
TRBV12-3/TRBV12-4,few,TRBJ2-1,TRBD1,CASTGTGGGYNEQFF,TGTGCCAGCACGGGGACAGGGGGGGGGTACAATGAGCAGTTCTTC
TRBV12-3/TRBV12-4,NA,TRBJ1-5,NA,CASSLRLSGAPYSNQPQHF,TGTGCCAGCAGTTTACGGCTTTCCGGGGCCCCATATAGCAATCAGCCCCAGCATTTT
TRBV20-1,NA,TRBJ1-1,NA,CSARSRGRDTEAFF,TGCAGTGCTAGGTCTAGGGGAAGGGACACTGAAGCTTTCTTT
TRBV12-3/TRBV12-4,few,TRBJ1-5,NA,CASSFRGVGNQPQHF,TGTGCCAGCAGTTTCCGGGGGGTAGGCAATCAGCCCCAGCATTTT
TRBV19,NA,TRBJ2-3,NA,CASSLYSSRGDTQYF,TGTGCCAGTAGTCTATACTCCTCACGTGGGGATACGCAGTATTTT
TRBV20-1,many,TRBJ2-3,TRBD2,CSARDRGGPQNTDTQYF,TGCAGTGCTAGAGATCGGGGGGGCCCCCAAAACACAGATACGCAGTATTTT
TRBV12-3/TRBV12-4,many,TRBJ2-1,NA,CASSLDASSYNEQFF,TGTGCCAGCAGTTTGGACGCGAGCTCCTACAATGAGCAGTTCTTC
TRBV3-1,many,TRBJ2-5,NA,CASSQGTAQETQYF,TGTGCCAGCAGCCAAGGGACGGCCCAAGAGACCCAGTACTTC
TRBV6-1,many,TRBJ2-3,NA,CASSQTVNTDTQYF,TGTGCCAGCAGCCAGACAGTGAACACAGATACGCAGTATTTT
TRBV5-1,few,TRBJ2-5,NA,CASSLGSGPQETQYF,TGCGCCAGCAGCTTGGGTAGCGGACCCCAAGAGACCCAGTACTTC
TRBV7-2,few,TRBJ1-1,NA,CASSSFRAGANTEAFF,TGTGCCAGCAGCTCCTTTAGGGCGGGGGCTAACACTGAAGCTTTCTTT
TRBV7-2,NA,TRBJ2-4,NA,CASSFAVNIQYF,TGTGCCAGCAGCTTCGCCGTGAACATTCAGTACTTC
TRBV12-3/TRBV12-4,NA,TRBJ1-1,TRBD1,CASSPRGRRNTEAFF,TGTGCCAGCAGTCCGAGGGGGCGTAGAAACACTGAAGCTTTCTTT
TRBV4-1,NA,TRBJ2-7,TRBD1,CASSQADRVLEQYF,TGCGCCAGCAGCCAAGCCGACAGGGTCTTAGAGCAGTACTTC
TRBV15,NA,TRBJ2-7,TRBD2,CATSSPGTSGTYEQYF,TGTGCCACCAGCAGCCCGGGGACTAGCGGGACCTACGAGCAGTACTTC
TRBV5-1,few,TRBJ2-5,NA,CASSSRTAMPQETQYF,TGCGCCAGCAGCTCACGGACAGCTATGCCCCAAGAGACCCAGTACTTC
TRBV6-5,few,TRBJ2-1,NA,CASSYGGVSSYNEQFF,TGTGCCAGCAGTTACGGCGGGGTTTCCTCCTACAATGAGCAGTTCTTC
TRBV5-5,few,TRBJ2-3,NA,CASSSRGRGTDTQYF,TGTGCCAGCAGCTCGCGGGGTAGGGGCACAGATACGCAGTATTTT
TRBV18,few,TRBJ1-1,NA,CASSPGRFDTEAFF,TGTGCCAGCTCACCAGGCAGATTCGACACTGAAGCTTTCTTT
TRBV12-3/TRBV12-4,NA,TRBJ2-3,NA,CASSTDVGRTSTDTQYF,TGTGCCAGCAGCACCGATGTGGGGAGAACTAGCACAGATACGCAGTATTTT
TRBV12-3/TRBV12-4,NA,TRBJ2-1,NA,CASSGFQLYNEQFF,TGTGCCAGCAGCGGGTTCCAGCTCTACAATGAGCAGTTCTTC
TRBV7-6,few,TRBJ1-1,NA,CASSLVDSLTEAFF,TGTGCCAGCAGCCTCGTGGACAGTTTGACTGAAGCTTTCTTT
TRBV12-3/TRBV12-4,many,TRBJ2-1,NA,CASSLGVGGNEQFF,TGTGCCAGCAGTTTGGGGGTAGGGGGTAATGAGCAGTTCTTC
TRBV6-2/TRBV6-3,NA,TRBJ1-1,TRBD1,CASRSLRTGGTEAFF,TGTGCCAGCAGATCCCTACGGACAGGAGGGACTGAAGCTTTCTTT
TRBV3-1,NA,TRBJ2-7,NA,CASSQDIGDFYEQYF,TGTGCCAGCAGCCAAGACATAGGGGACTTCTACGAGCAGTACTTC
TRBV6-1,many,TRBJ2-3,TRBD2,CASKAMVAGSSTDTQYF,TGTGCCAGCAAAGCCATGGTAGCGGGCTCTAGCACAGATACGCAGTATTTT
TRBV4-2,NA,TRBJ2-2,NA,CASSQDPGLQTGELFF,TGTGCCAGCAGCCAAGATCCTGGCTTGCAAACCGGGGAGCTGTTTTTT
TRBV29-1,NA,TRBJ2-2,NA,CSVGTPITGELFF,TGCAGCGTTGGGACTCCGATCACCGGGGAGCTGTTTTTT
TRBV9,many,TRBJ2-7,NA,CASSDDLSYEQYF,TGTGCCAGCAGCGATGACCTTAGCTACGAGCAGTACTTC
TRBV6-4,NA,TRBJ2-3,NA,CASSDSAASTDTQYF,TGTGCCAGCAGTGACTCGGCAGCTAGCACAGATACGCAGTATTTT
TRBV30,NA,TRBJ1-2,NA,CAWSVRRQGVYGYTF,TGTGCCTGGAGTGTAAGGAGGCAGGGAGTCTATGGCTACACCTTC
TRBV7-2,NA,TRBJ2-3,TRBD2,CASSLALGTSDTQYF,TGTGCCAGCAGCTTAGCTTTGGGGACTAGCGATACGCAGTATTTT
TRBV9,few,TRBJ2-1,TRBD2,CASSVAPAGVLDEQFF,TGTGCCAGCAGCGTAGCTCCTGCGGGAGTCTTAGATGAGCAGTTCTTC
TRBV7-9,NA,TRBJ2-5,TRBD2,CASSLGGGPLETQYF,TGTGCCAGCAGCTTAGGGGGAGGGCCCTTGGAGACCCAGTACTTC
TRBV27,NA,TRBJ2-3,NA,CASSLSSADTQYF,TGTGCCAGCAGTTTATCGAGTGCGGATACGCAGTATTTT
TRBV28,many,TRBJ2-3,NA,CASMASSTDTQYF,TGTGCCAGCATGGCGTCTAGCACAGATACGCAGTATTTT
TRBV15,NA,TRBJ2-7,NA,CATSIESPAAGFYEQYF,TGTGCCACCAGCATAGAATCCCCGGCGGCAGGGTTTTATGAGCAGTACTTC
TRBV15,few,TRBJ2-3,NA,CATSGQGGQYF,TGTGCCACCAGTGGCCAGGGCGGGCAGTATTTT
TRBV5-1,many,TRBJ2-2,TRBD2,CASSRTSGELFF,TGCGCCAGCAGCAGGACTAGCGGGGAGCTGTTTTTT
TRBV15,many,TRBJ2-1,TRBD2,CATSRDWGGGHNEQFF,TGTGCCACCAGCAGAGATTGGGGGGGAGGGCACAATGAGCAGTTCTTC
TRBV24-1,many,TRBJ2-4,NA,CATSDGTVAKNIQYF,TGTGCCACCAGTGATGGGACGGTAGCCAAAAACATTCAGTACTTC